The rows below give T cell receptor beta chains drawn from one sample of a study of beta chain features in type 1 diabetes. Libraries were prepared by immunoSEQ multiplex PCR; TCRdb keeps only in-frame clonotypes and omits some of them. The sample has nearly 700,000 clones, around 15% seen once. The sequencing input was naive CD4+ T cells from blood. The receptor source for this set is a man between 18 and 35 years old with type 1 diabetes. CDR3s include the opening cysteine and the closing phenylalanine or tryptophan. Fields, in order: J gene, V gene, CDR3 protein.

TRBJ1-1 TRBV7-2 CASSLRDRVTEAFF
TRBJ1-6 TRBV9 CASTLDGGNSPLHF
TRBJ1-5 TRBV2 CASSGGGYDNQPQHF
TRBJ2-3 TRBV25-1 CASSELWAGSSTDTQYF
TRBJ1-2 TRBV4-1 CASSRDRGGYTF
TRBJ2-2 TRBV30 CAWSAGTGYTGELFF
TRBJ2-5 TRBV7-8 CASSFGTTQETQYF
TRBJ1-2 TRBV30 CAWSAQGWYGYTF
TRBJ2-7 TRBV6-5 CASSRTGGEHEQYF
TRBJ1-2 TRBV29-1 CSVEGGRGYTF
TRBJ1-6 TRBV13 CASSSFSRSYNSPLHF
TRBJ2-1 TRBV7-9 CASTAGAYNEQFF
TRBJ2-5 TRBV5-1 CASSTGPQETQYF
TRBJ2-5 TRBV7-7 CASSLAPRAGETQYF
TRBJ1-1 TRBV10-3 CAIKGSGGLTEAFF
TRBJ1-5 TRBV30 CAWSEGGQPQHF
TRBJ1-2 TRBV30 CAWSVSYRSSGYGYTF
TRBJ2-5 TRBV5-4 CASSPGGGLGQETQYF
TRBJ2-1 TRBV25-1 CATAVAGGNSGDEQFF
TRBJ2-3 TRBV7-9 CASSLEGGGADTQYF
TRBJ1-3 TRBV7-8 CASSLIANSGNTIYF
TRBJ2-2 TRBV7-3 CASSLTGGAGTGELFF
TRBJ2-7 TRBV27 CASSLSGGIHEQYF